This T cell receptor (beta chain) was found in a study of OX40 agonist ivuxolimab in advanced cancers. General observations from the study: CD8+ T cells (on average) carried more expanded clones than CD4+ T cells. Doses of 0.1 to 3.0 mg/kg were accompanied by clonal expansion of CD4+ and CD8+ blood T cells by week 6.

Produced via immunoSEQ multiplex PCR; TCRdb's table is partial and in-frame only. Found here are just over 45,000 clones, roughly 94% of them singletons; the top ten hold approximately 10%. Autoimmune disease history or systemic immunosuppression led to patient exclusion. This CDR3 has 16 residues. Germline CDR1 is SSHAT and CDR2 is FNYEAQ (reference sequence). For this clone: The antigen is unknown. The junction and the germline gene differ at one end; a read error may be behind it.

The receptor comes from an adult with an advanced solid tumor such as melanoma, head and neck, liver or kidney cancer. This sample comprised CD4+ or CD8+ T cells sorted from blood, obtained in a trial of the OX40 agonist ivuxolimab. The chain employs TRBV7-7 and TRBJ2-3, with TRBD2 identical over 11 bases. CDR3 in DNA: TGTGCTAGCAGCCCCTATAGCGGGAGGGAGGCAGATACGCAGTATTTT. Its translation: CASSPYSGREADTQYF.